This T cell receptor beta chain appears in the sequencing data of a study of T cell changes during pregnancy in multiple sclerosis. The CDR3 totals 15 residues. The germline V gene encodes CDR1 SEHNR and CDR2 FQNEAQ (reference sequence). J was trimmed by 4 bases and V by 5 bases; bases with no gene match: 8. Produced via immunoSEQ multiplex PCR; TCRdb's table is partial and in-frame only. The sample holds almost 40,000 clones; 90% to 95% are singletons and the top ten take around 0.66%. This clonotype was obtained from a female donor in good health, enrolled as a control in a pregnancy study. This sequence joins TRBV7-9 and TRBJ1-3, with 7 nucleotides matching TRBD1. The sample in question was CD4+ T cells from peripheral blood mononuclear cells, obtained in the second trimester of pregnancy. The CDR3 reads CASSTGDSAGNTIYF. In nucleotides, the CDR3 is TGTGCCAGCAGCACCGGGGACAGTGCCGGAAACACCATATATTTT.